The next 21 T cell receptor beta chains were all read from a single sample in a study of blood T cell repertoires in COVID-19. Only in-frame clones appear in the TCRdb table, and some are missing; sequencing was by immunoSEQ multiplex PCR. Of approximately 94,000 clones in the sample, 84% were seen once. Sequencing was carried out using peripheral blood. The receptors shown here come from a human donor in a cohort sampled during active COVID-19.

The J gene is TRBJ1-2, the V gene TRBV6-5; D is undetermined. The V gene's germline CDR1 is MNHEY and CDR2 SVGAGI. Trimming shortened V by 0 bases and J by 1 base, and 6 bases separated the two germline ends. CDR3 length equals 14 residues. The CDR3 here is CASSYSAGNYGYTF. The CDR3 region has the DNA TGTGCCAGCAGTTACTCGGCAGGTAACTATGGCTACACCTTC.

In DNA form, the CDR3 reads TGTGCCAGCAGCCCCGGACAGCAAGAGACCCAGTACTTC. This translates into CASSPGQQETQYF. The rearrangement joins TRBV11-3 to TRBJ2-5; TRBD1 might be the D (6 bases). The CDR3 covers 13 residues. Germline V lookup: CDR1 SGHNT, CDR2 YENEEA. Trimming removed 5 bases at V and 2 bases at J, with 9 bases between.

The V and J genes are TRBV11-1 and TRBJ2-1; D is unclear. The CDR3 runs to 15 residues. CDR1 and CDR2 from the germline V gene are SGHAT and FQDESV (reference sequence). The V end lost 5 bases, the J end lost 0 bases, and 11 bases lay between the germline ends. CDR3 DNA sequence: TGTGCCAGCAGCCAAGGAGTGAGCTCCTACAATGAGCAGTTCTTC. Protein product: CASSQGVSSYNEQFF.

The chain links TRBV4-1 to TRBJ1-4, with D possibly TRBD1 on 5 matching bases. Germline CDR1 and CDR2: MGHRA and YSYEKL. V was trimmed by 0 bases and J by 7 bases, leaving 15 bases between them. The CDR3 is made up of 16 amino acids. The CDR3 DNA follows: TGCGCCAGCAGCCAAGATTGGTCCGGGGGGGGTGAAAAACTGTTTTTT. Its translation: CASSQDWSGGGEKLFF.

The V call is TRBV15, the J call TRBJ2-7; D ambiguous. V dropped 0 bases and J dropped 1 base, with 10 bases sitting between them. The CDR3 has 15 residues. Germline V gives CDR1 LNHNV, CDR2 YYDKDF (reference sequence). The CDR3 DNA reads TGTGCCACCAGCAGAGATCAGGCATTTTCCTACGAGCAGTACTTC. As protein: CATSRDQAFSYEQYF. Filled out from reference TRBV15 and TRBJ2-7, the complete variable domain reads DAMVIQNPRYQVTQFGKPVTLSCSQTLNHNVMYWYQQKSSQAPKLLFHYYDKDFNNEADTPDNFQSRRPNTSFCFLDIRSPGLGDTAMYLCATSRDQAFSYEQYFGPGTRLTVT.

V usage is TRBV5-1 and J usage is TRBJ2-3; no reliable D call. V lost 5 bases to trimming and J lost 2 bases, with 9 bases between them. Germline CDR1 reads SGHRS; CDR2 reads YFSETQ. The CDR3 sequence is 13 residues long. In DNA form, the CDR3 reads TGCGCCAGCAGTCAACAGAACACAGATACGCAGTATTTT. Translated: CASSQQNTDTQYF.

This CDR3 reads CASSSPGTSSSDTQYF. DNA of the CDR3: TGTGCCAGCAGCTCTCCCGGGACTAGCTCCTCAGATACGCAGTATTTT. The genes are TRBV9 and TRBJ2-3; 9 bases fit TRBD2. The CDR3 covers 16 residues. In germline, CDR1 is SGDLS, CDR2 YYNGEE. The trim removed 4 bases at V and 4 bases at J, leaving 10 bases unmatched.

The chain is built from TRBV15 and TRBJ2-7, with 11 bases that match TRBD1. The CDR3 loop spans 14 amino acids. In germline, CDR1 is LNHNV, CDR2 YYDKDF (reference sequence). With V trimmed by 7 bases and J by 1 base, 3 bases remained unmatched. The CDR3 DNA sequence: TGTGCCACCAAGCGGGACAGGGGGTCCTACGAGCAGTACTTC. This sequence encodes CATKRDRGSYEQYF. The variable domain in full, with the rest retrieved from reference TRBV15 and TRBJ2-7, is DAMVIQNPRYQVTQFGKPVTLSCSQTLNHNVMYWYQQKSSQAPKLLFHYYDKDFNNEADTPDNFQSRRPNTSFCFLDIRSPGLGDTAMYLCATKRDRGSYEQYFGPGTRLTVT.

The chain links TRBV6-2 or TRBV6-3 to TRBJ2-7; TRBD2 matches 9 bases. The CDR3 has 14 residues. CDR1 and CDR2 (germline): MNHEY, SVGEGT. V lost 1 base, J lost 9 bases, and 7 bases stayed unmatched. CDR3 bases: TGTGCCAGCAGTTACTGGGCGGGGGGGCCCGCGCAGTACTTC. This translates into CASSYWAGGPAQYF.

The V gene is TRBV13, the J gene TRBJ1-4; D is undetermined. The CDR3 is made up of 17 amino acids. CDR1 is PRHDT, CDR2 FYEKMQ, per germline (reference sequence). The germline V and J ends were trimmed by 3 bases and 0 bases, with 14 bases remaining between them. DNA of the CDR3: TGTGCCAGCAGCTTTAGCGGGAAAACCACAACTAATGAAAAACTGTTTTTT. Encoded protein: CASSFSGKTTTNEKLFF.

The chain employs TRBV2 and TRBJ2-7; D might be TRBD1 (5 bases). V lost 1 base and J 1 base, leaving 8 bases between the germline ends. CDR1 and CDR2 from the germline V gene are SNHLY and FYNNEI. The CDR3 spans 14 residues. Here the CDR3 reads CASSEGQGSYEQYF. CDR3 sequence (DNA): TGTGCCAGCAGTGAAGGCCAGGGTTCCTACGAGCAGTACTTC.

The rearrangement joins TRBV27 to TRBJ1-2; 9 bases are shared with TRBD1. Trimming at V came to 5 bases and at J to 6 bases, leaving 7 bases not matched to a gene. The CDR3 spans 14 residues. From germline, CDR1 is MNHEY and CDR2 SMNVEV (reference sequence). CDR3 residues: CASSPGQGRNGYTF. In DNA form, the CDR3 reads TGTGCCAGCAGTCCCGGACAGGGGAGAAATGGCTACACCTTC.

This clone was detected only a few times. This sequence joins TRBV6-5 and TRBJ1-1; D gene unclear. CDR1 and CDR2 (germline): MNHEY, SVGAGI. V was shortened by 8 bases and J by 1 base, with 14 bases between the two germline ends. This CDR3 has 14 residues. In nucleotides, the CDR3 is TGTGCCAGCGAGCCAGTTAGGAGGAACACTGAAGCTTTCTTT. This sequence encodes CASEPVRRNTEAFF.

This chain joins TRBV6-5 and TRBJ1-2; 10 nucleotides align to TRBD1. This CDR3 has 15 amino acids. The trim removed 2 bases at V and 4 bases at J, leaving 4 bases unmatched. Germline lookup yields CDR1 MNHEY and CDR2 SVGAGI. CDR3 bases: TGTGCCAGCAGTTACGCCCGGGACAGGGGCTATGGCTACACCTTC. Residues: CASSYARDRGYGYTF.

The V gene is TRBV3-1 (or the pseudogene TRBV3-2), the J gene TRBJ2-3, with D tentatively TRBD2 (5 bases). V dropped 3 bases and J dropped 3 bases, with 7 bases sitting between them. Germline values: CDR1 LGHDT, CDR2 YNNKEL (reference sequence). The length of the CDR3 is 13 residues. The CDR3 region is CASSHSVTDTQYF. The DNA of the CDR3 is TGTGCCAGCAGCCATAGCGTAACAGATACGCAGTATTTT.

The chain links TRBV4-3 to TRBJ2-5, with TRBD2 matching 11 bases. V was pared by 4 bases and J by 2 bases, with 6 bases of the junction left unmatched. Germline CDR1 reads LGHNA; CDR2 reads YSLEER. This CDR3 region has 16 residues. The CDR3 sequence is CASSRGTSGAQETQYF. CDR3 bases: TGCGCCAGCAGCCGGGGGACTAGCGGAGCTCAAGAGACCCAGTACTTC.

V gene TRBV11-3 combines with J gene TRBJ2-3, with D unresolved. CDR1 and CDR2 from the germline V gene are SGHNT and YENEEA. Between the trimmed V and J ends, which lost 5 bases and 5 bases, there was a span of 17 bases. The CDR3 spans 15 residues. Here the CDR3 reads CASSPSTSRGDTQYF. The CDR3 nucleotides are TGTGCCAGCAGCCCGAGTACCAGCCGAGGAGATACGCAGTATTTT.

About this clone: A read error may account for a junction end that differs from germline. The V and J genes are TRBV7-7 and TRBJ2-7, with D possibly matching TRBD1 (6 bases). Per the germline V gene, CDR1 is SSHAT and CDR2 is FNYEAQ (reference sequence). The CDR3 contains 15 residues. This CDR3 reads CASSGRDIPHYEQYF. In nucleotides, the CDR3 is TGTGCTAGCAGCGGCCGGGACATACCCCACTACGAGCAGTACTTC.

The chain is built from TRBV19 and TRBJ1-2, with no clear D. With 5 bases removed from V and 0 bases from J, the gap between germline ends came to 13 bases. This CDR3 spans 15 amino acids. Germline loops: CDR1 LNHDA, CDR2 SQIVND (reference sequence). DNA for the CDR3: TGTGCCAGTAGTTCAGGCAGCCCTACTAACTATGGCTACACCTTC. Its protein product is CASSSGSPTNYGYTF.

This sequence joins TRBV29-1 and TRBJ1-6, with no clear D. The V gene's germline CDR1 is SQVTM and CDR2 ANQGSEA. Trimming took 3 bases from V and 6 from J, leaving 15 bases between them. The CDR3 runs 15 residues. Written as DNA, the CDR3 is TGCAGCGTTGATTCGGGGATCAACAGTAATTCACCCCTCCACTTT. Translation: CSVDSGINSNSPLHF.

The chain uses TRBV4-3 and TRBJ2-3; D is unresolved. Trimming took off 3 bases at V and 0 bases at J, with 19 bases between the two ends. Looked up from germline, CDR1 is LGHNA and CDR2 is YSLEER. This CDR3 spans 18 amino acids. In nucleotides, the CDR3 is TGCGCCAGCAGCCAGGAGCCGCTGACGTCTACTAGCACAGATACGCAGTATTTT. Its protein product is CASSQEPLTSTSTDTQYF.